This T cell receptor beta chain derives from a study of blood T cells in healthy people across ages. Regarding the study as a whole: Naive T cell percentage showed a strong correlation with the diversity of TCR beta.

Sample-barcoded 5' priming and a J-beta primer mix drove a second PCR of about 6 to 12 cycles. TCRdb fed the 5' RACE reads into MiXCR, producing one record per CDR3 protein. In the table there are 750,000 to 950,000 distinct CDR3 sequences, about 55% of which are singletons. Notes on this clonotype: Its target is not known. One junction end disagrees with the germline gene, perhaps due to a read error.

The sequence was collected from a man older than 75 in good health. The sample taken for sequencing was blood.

CDR3 nucleotide sequence: TGCAGTGCAGGGACAGACGGCAATCACCCCCAGCATTTT. Translation: CSAGTDGNHPQHF. This sequence joins TRBV20-1 and TRBJ1-5; 7 bases line up with TRBD1. Germline loops: CDR1 DFQATT, CDR2 SNEGSKA (reference sequence). This CDR3 is 13 amino acids long.